This record covers a single T cell receptor (beta chain). This clone came up once. This receptor's antigen is unknown. Base qualities are missing; no much larger clone stands one base away. TCRbeta CDR3 regions were amplified from genomic DNA by means of the immunoSEQ Assay, a bias-controlled multiplex PCR. Turning to the authors' computational methods: The number of nucleated cells in each sample was estimated from the amplification of reference gene primers within the assay. To quantify the absolute abundance of each unique TCRbeta CDR3 rearrangement, sequence reads were collapsed and filtered. For each sample, productive Simpson clonality was calculated as the square root of Simpson's diversity index across productive rearrangements. Drawn from immuneACCESS, this table holds only the in-frame rearrangements with V and J called that TCRdb kept. Clones are partly lost; checked studies trace under half to an unresolved V gene and leave the rest unexplained. Clone size and the V and J calls come from that table; the DNA yielded D and trimming. This sample lists around 170,000 clones; 84% were detected once. Roughly 14% of the sample is held by the ten biggest clonotypes.

Each collaborating institution followed its own protocols to collect whole blood in K2EDTA tubes. For TCRbeta analysis, collaborators shipped samples as frozen whole blood, isolated PBMCs, or DNA extracted from either of those sample types. For CDR1 and CDR2, the germline V gene (reference sequence) lists SEHNR and FQNEAQ. The CDR3 numbers 18 residues from cysteine through phenylalanine. This entry keeps only the CDR3 DNA: 54 bases, framed from base 1. Trimming costs V 0 bases and J 2 bases, and their ends lie 20 bases apart. This sample stems from a study of blood T cell repertoires in COVID-19 (dated by TCRdb to between 2020 and 2021). Regarding the research as a whole: Samples from collaborators originated in the United States, Italy and Spain and spanned both the acute and convalescent phases of COVID-19. The repertoires were made available in a free public database intended to serve as a resource for research on the immune response to SARS-CoV-2. Where HLA class I and class II types were available, the types were taken from metadata supplied by the sample provider, not from assay-based typing. The samples were drawn from the first 160 participants of the ongoing ImmuneRACE study and from 1,200 or so subjects provided by 6 global collaborators. The sample metadata nearly always contained a de-identified subject ID, COVID-19 status, age in years and sex. Subjects who had been exposed to COVID-19, were actively infected with it, or had recovered from it provided the deeply sampled blood TCRbeta repertoires that made up the dataset. The prospective study material was composed of cDNA or gDNA derived from T cells, B-cell-depleted T cells, or PBMCs. General conclusions and limits of the study: How much clinical and demographic metadata was included differed by source and by participant, and the metadata was provided uncurated.

This chain joins TRBV7-9 to TRBJ2-7; the D gene is perhaps TRBD2, from 6 matching bases. The sequenced sample consisted of peripheral blood. This clonotype originated in a man aged 18 to 35 with active or convalescent COVID-19. The CDR3 region reads CASSLASLAHTSTYEQYF. The sequenced DNA is TGTGCCAGCAGCTTAGCCAGTCTAGCGCATACCTCTACCTACGAGCAGTACTTC.